This entry lists 25 T cell receptor beta chains sequenced from one sample in a study of blood T cells in healthy people across ages. Combining a sample-barcoded 5' primer with a J-beta primer mix, a second PCR ran for about 7 to 11 cycles. TCRdb processed the 5' RACE reads anew with MiXCR; each CDR3 protein has one entry. This table has roughly 1.9 million distinct CDR3 sequences, roughly two fifths appearing once. The sequencing input was blood. The receptor source for this set is a human donor in good health.

The chain uses TRBV6-6 and TRBJ2-1, with a possible D match to TRBD2 (5 bases). CDR1 and CDR2 from the germline V gene are MNHNY and SVGAGI (reference sequence). V dropped 8 bases and J dropped 7 bases, with 24 bases sitting between them. The CDR3 has 16 amino acids. The CDR3 DNA reads TGTGCCAGCCCCGGGGTCCGGACCGGTCAGCTGAATGAGCAGTTCTTC. Encoded protein: CASPGVRTGQLNEQFF.

On this clonotype: A much larger clone lies a single base off, so this may be a read error. The chain couples TRBV6-2 or TRBV6-3 to TRBJ1-2; D not certain. Germline V CDR1 and CDR2: MNHEY, SVGEGT. The CDR3 sequence is 12 residues long. Trimming pared 2 bases from V and 2 bases from J, leaving 3 bases between. The CDR3 DNA sequence: TGTGCCAGCAGTTACAGAAACTATGGCTACACCTTC. This codes for CASSYRNYGYTF.

The J gene is TRBJ2-1, the V gene TRBV4-3, with TRBD1 matching over 8 bases. This CDR3 contains 17 residues. From germline, CDR1 is LGHNA and CDR2 YSLEER. V dropped 2 bases and J dropped 3; count of bases not matched to a gene: 9. CDR3 nucleotide sequence: TGCGCCAGCAGCCAATATCGCTCTGGACAGGGCTACAATGAGCAGTTCTTC. Its protein is CASSQYRSGQGYNEQFF.

A word on this clonotype: A single base separates this from a much larger clone, so it may be a read error. The chain employs TRBV25-1 and TRBJ2-7, with 9 nucleotides matching TRBD1. Germline values: CDR1 MGHDK, CDR2 SYGVNS. This CDR3 has 15 amino acids. CDR3 protein: CAGSRTGGEVHEQYF. The CDR3 DNA sequence: TGTGCCGGCAGCCGCACAGGGGGCGAAGTCCACGAGCAGTACTTC.

In this sample, this clonotype turned up a few times. The CDR3 nucleotides are TGTGCCAGCTCGGCGGAAAATGAAAAACTGTTTTTT. Amino acid sequence: CASSAENEKLFF. The J gene is TRBJ1-4, the V gene TRBV18, with D unclear. Germline lookup yields CDR1 KGHSH and CDR2 LQKENI. The V end was cut by 6 bases, the J end by 5 bases, with 7 bases between. This CDR3 has 12 amino acids.

The chain recombines TRBV27 with TRBJ1-2; weak D call: TRBD1 (5 bases). Germline V gene lookup returns CDR1 MNHEY and CDR2 SMNVEV (reference sequence). CDR3 length: 13 amino acids. Trimming took off 6 bases at V and 7 bases at J, with 15 bases between the two ends. The CDR3 loop is CASSGTFIGGYTF. DNA for the CDR3: TGTGCCAGCAGCGGGACCTTCATCGGTGGCTACACCTTC.

This clonotype was found a few times. The gene calls are TRBV7-9 and TRBJ2-7, with D maybe TRBD2 (6 bases). The CDR3 runs to 13 residues. Germline values: CDR1 SEHNR, CDR2 FQNEAQ (reference sequence). V was cut by 3 bases and J by 5 bases, with 11 bases left in between. CDR3 sequence reads: CASSLSGGHEQYF. The CDR3 DNA reads as TGTGCCAGCAGCTTGTCCGGAGGGCACGAGCAGTACTTC.

The chain is built from TRBV7-9 and TRBJ1-1; TRBD1 aligns across 8 bases. This CDR3 contains 17 residues. The V gene end was trimmed by 3 bases and the J gene end by 1 base; junction bases not matched to a gene: 10. The germline gives CDR1 SEHNR, CDR2 FQNEAQ (reference sequence). DNA of the CDR3: TGTGCCAGCAGCTTTACCGACAGGGGCACAAAGAACACTGAAGCTTTCTTT. It codes for CASSFTDRGTKNTEAFF.

The chain links TRBV13 to TRBJ2-1; no firm D call. CDR1 and CDR2 from the germline V gene are PRHDT and FYEKMQ (reference sequence). CDR3 length: 12 residues. V was clipped by 2 bases and J by 10 bases, with 9 bases between them. CDR3 amino acids: CASSLSHPEQFF. The CDR3 coding sequence is TGTGCCAGCAGCTTATCACACCCGGAGCAGTTCTTC.

V is TRBV7-9 and J is TRBJ1-2; possibly TRBD1 for D (6 bases). The CDR3 has 16 residues. Germline V lookup: CDR1 SEHNR, CDR2 FQNEAQ (reference sequence). V lost 4 bases, J lost 5 bases, and 20 bases lay in between. In DNA, the CDR3 is TGTGCCAGCAGCTCGGACAGACCTACTTTCCCATATGGCTACACCTTC. It specifies CASSSDRPTFPYGYTF.

This clonotype was seen more than once but under ten times. This chain joins TRBV7-2 and TRBJ2-3; perhaps D is TRBD1 or TRBD2 (6 bases each). The CDR3 covers 16 residues. CDR1 and CDR2 from the germline V gene are SGHTA and FQGNSA. Trimming removed 5 bases from V and 1 base from J, with 16 bases in between. The CDR3 sequence is CASSRQTGGGTDTQYF. CDR3 bases: TGTGCCAGCAGCCGCCAGACCGGGGGCGGCACAGATACGCAGTATTTT.

The chain carries TRBV7-7 and TRBJ2-1; D not certain. The CDR3 spans 14 residues. Germline V gene sequence: CDR1 SSHAT, CDR2 FNYEAQ (reference sequence). V was trimmed by 2 bases and J by 6 bases, leaving 11 bases between them. The CDR3 DNA sequence: TGTGCCAGCAGCTTAACGTCACACACCAATGAGCAGTTCTTC. Encoded protein: CASSLTSHTNEQFF.

The chain joins TRBV15 to TRBJ1-2; perhaps TRBD1 as D (6 bases). Deletions cut 0 bases from V and 4 bases from J, with 12 bases between. CDR3 length equals 15 residues. Germline-derived CDR1 and CDR2 are LNHNV and YYDKDF (reference sequence). The CDR3: CATSRDRGIRYGYTF. DNA of the CDR3: TGTGCCACCAGCAGAGATAGGGGGATCCGCTATGGCTACACCTTC.

This chain joins TRBV4-3 and TRBJ2-3; a weak D match, TRBD1 (5 bases). Germline V CDR1 and CDR2: LGHNA, YSLEER. Trimming cost V 5 bases and J 3 bases, with 18 bases left between them. The CDR3 consists of 16 residues. The CDR3, as DNA: TGCGCCAGCAGCGATCCGAGCAAGGGGCGGACAGATACGCAGTATTTT. Translated, it gives CASSDPSKGRTDTQYF.

This clonotype was counted a few times. This chain joins TRBV29-1 and TRBJ2-1; D might be TRBD2 (5 bases). The CDR3 runs to 12 residues. Deletions cut 3 bases from V and 9 bases from J, with 12 bases between. CDR1 and CDR2 (germline): SQVTM, ANQGSEA. CDR3 region: CSVERARVEQFF. CDR3 nucleotides: TGCAGCGTTGAGAGGGCCCGGGTTGAGCAGTTCTTC.

This clonotype was counted at least ten times. The rearrangement joins TRBV7-9 to TRBJ2-3, with D possibly TRBD1 on 5 matching bases. Germline V gene lookup returns CDR1 SEHNR and CDR2 FQNEAQ (reference sequence). Trimming pared 0 bases from V and 4 bases from J, leaving 8 bases between. The CDR3 has 14 residues. CDR3 coding DNA: TGTGCCAGCAGCTTAGCGGGGCTCCCAGATACGCAGTATTTT. Amino acid sequence: CASSLAGLPDTQYF. Full variable domain (rest looked up from reference TRBV7-9 and TRBJ2-3): DTGVSQNPRHKITKRGQNVTFRCDPISEHNRLYWYRQTLGQGPEFLTYFQNEAQLEKSRLLSDRFSAERPKGSFSTLEIQRTEQGDSAMYLCASSLAGLPDTQYFGPGTRLTVL.

This clonotype was observed at least ten times. The chain uses TRBV20-1 and TRBJ2-1; possible D gene TRBD2, 6 bases. From germline, CDR1 is DFQATT and CDR2 SNEGSKA (reference sequence). Trimming pared 6 bases from V and 0 bases from J, leaving 15 bases between. The CDR3 spans 15 residues. CDR3 region: CSAPGSASSYNEQFF. CDR3 nucleotide sequence: TGCAGTGCCCCCGGGAGCGCCAGCTCCTACAATGAGCAGTTCTTC.

This chain uses TRBV4-1 with TRBJ2-4; 7 bases map to TRBD1. The last part of the DNA fits TRBJ2-7 better; the J call may be wrong. This CDR3 contains 16 residues. Germline V gene lookup returns CDR1 MGHRA and CDR2 YSYEKL. DNA of the CDR3: TGCGCCAGCAGCCAAGTCGCAGGGGGTTTCGTCTACGAGCAGTACTTC. The encoded protein is CASSQVAGGFVYEQYF.

The V gene is TRBV20-1, the J gene TRBJ1-2, with D perhaps TRBD1 (6 bases). V was trimmed by 3 bases and J by 10 bases, leaving 15 bases between them. This CDR3 has 12 residues. Germline V CDR1 and CDR2: DFQATT, SNEGSKA (reference sequence). In nucleotides, the CDR3 is TGCAGTGCTAGTTCGGGGGCTAGAGACTACACCTTC. This translates into CSASSGARDYTF.

This clonotype was counted a few times. The chain combines TRBV5-6 with TRBJ1-2, with D unclear. V was trimmed by 0 bases and J by 4 bases, leaving 7 bases between them. Per the germline V gene, CDR1 is SGHDT and CDR2 is YYEEEE. The CDR3 runs 13 residues. The CDR3 loop is CASSLEPPYGYTF. The DNA for the CDR3 is TGTGCCAGCAGCTTGGAACCTCCCTATGGCTACACCTTC.

The rearrangement links TRBV9 to TRBJ1-1; the D is unclear. This CDR3 contains 12 residues. The germline V and J ends were trimmed by 4 bases and 8 bases, with 12 bases remaining between them. The germline gives CDR1 SGDLS, CDR2 YYNGEE. CDR3 sequence reads: CASSPHGPEAFF. Written as DNA, the CDR3 is TGTGCCAGCAGCCCTCACGGACCCGAAGCTTTCTTT. Together with reference TRBV9 and TRBJ1-1, the CDR3 gives the full variable domain: DSGVTQTPKHLITATGQRVTLRCSPRSGDLSVYWYQQSLDQGLQFLIQYYNGEERAKGNILERFSAQQFPDLHSELNLSSLELGDSALYFCASSPHGPEAFFGQGTRLTVV.

The V and J genes are TRBV7-8 and TRBJ2-3, with TRBD1 as a possible D gene (5 bases). V was shortened by 2 bases and J by 4 bases, with 13 bases between the two germline ends. The CDR3 length is 15 residues. CDR1 is SGHVS and CDR2 is FQNEAQ in the germline V gene. The CDR3 loop reads CASSLNLQVADTQYF. The CDR3 bases are TGTGCCAGCAGCTTAAACTTACAGGTCGCAGATACGCAGTATTTT.

The rearrangement joins TRBV6-5 to TRBJ2-3; TRBD2 aligns across 7 bases. CDR1 MNHEY and CDR2 SVGAGI come from the germline V gene. The CDR3 sequence is 13 residues long. Trimming removed 2 bases from V and 8 bases from J; junction bases left unmatched: 4. The CDR3 region is CASSYAGDGTQYF. The CDR3 DNA is TGTGCCAGCAGTTACGCGGGGGATGGTACGCAGTATTTT.

The rearrangement uses TRBV2 and TRBJ2-3, with 7 positions matching TRBD2. Looked up from germline, CDR1 is SNHLY and CDR2 is FYNNEI. This CDR3 contains 14 residues. Trimming removed 7 bases from V and 2 bases from J; junction bases left unmatched: 6. The CDR3 DNA sequence: TGTGCCAGCACCCTAGCGGCCTTCACAGATACGCAGTATTTT. The encoded protein is CASTLAAFTDTQYF.

This clonotype appeared once. This sequence joins TRBV18 and TRBJ2-7; 9 bases match TRBD1. This CDR3 contains 15 residues. Germline lookup yields CDR1 KGHSH and CDR2 LQKENI. The V and J ends lost 0 bases and 5 bases, in that order; junction bases with no gene match: 5. As DNA, the CDR3 is TGTGCCAGCTCACCACCGTCGGGACAGGGCCACGAGCAGTACTTC. Translation: CASSPPSGQGHEQYF.